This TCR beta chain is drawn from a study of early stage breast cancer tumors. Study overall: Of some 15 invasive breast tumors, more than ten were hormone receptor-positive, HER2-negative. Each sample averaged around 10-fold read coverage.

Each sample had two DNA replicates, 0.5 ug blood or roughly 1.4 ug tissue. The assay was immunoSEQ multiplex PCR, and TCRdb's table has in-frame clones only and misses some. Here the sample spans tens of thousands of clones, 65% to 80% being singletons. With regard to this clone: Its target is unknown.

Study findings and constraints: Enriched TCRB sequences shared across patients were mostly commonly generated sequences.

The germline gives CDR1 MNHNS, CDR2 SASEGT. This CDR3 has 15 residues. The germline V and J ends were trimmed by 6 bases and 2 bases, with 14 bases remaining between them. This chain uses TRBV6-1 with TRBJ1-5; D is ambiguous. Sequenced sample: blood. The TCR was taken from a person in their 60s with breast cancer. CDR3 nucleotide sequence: TGTGCCAGCAGCGACGGAACATGGGGCAATCAGCCCCAGCATTTT. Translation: CASSDGTWGNQPQHF.